The rows below give T cell receptor beta chains drawn from one sample of a study of radiotherapy plus CTLA-4 blockade in lung cancer. Sequenced by immunoSEQ multiplex PCR; TCRdb stores in-frame clones only, minus some. The table includes tens of thousands of clones, about 79% detected once. The source material was peripheral blood, sampled from a patient treated with radiotherapy plus ipilimumab. Source of these receptors: a human donor with non-small cell lung cancer that progressed on radiotherapy plus ipilimumab. Both conserved end residues are part of each CDR3. D genes are given only for firm matches. Expanded clones are given a class, and other clones once, few, many or no size at all.

15,TRBJ2-3,TRBD2,once,TRBV10-3,TGTGCCATCAGCGGGACTAGCGGGAGCACAGATACGCAGTATTTT,CAISGTSGSTDTQYF
15,TRBJ2-7,TRBD1,.,TRBV4-3,TGCGCCAGCAGCCAAGGCGTCAGGGGGTCCTACGAGCAGTACTTC,CASSQGVRGSYEQYF
15,TRBJ2-5,.,.,TRBV7-8,TGTGCCAGCAGCTTTCAACCGGGACACCAAGAGACCCAGTACTTC,CASSFQPGHQETQYF
12,TRBJ1-3,.,.,TRBV7-8,TGTGCCAGCAGCTTAGGAGGAAACACCATATATTTT,CASSLGGNTIYF
14,TRBJ1-2,.,.,TRBV7-9,TGTGCCAGCAGCTTAGGGGACGGGAGCTATGGCTACACCTTC,CASSLGDGSYGYTF
15,TRBJ2-7,.,.,TRBV27,TGTGCCAGCAGTTTATCGGCGGCAGGGGCATTGGAGCAGTACTTC,CASSLSAAGALEQYF
13,TRBJ1-4,TRBD1,.,TRBV2,TGTGCCAGCACTCCGGACAGGGGGGGAAAACTGTTTTTT,CASTPDRGGKLFF
14,TRBJ1-2,TRBD1,.,TRBV5-6,TGTGCCAGCACCCTTAGGGGGCCCAACTATGGCTACACCTTC,CASTLRGPNYGYTF
16,TRBJ1-2,TRBD1,.,TRBV4-3,TGCGCCAGCAGCCAAGGCTTGGAGGACAGGGTGGGCGGCTACACCTTC,CASSQGLEDRVGGYTF
18,TRBJ2-7,TRBD1,.,TRBV19,TGTGCCAGTAGTTTCGACATAATCCGGGACAGGGTTTCCTACGAGCAGTACTTC,CASSFDIIRDRVSYEQYF
16,TRBJ2-1,TRBD2,once,TRBV5-1,TGCGCCAGCAGCTTAAGGACTAGCGGCTCCTACAATGAGCAGTTCTTC,CASSLRTSGSYNEQFF
15,TRBJ1-2,TRBD1,.,TRBV2,TGTGCCAGCAGTGAAATCCAGGGGGAGGGCTATGGCTACACCTTC,CASSEIQGEGYGYTF
16,TRBJ1-1,TRBD1,.,TRBV25-1,TGTGCCAGCAGTGCTCCAGGACAGGACGGGAACACTGAAGCTTTCTTT,CASSAPGQDGNTEAFF
14,TRBJ1-5,TRBD1,.,TRBV7-8,TGTGCCAGCAGCTCGACAGGGATAGATCAGCCCCAGCATTTT,CASSSTGIDQPQHF
12,TRBJ2-7,.,.,TRBV11-1,TGTGCCAGCAGCTTAAACAGCTACGAGCAGTACTTC,CASSLNSYEQYF
17,TRBJ1-3,.,.,TRBV9,TGTGCCAGCAGCGTTTCTTCAGGGACTATCCCTGGAAACACCATATATTTT,CASSVSSGTIPGNTIYF
14,TRBJ2-2,.,few,TRBV6-4,TGTGCCAGCACGGCAGCCCCGGGCACCGGGGAGCTGTTTTTT,CASTAAPGTGELFF